A selection of T cell receptor beta chains follows, all from one sample in a study of human T cells and chemical hapten exposure. TCRdb reanalysed the RACE reads using MiXCR and keeps one entry per CDR3 protein. The table includes 300,000 to 400,000 distinct CDR3 sequences, around 7% detected once. The sequenced sample was whole blood, obtained in connection with sensitization to the hapten diphenylcyclopropenone (DPC). The receptors come from a woman younger than 35 with alopecia areata. Some clones in this sample may be carry-over from other donors' samples. Each CDR3 is given with its conserved first and last residue. The D gene is left open where the match is weak. Expanded clones get a size class; other rows say once, few or many, or leave the size out.

d_call j_call v_call clone_size cdr3_aa cdr3_nt
. TRBJ1-5 TRBV4-1 . CASSHPRQDLNQPQHF TGCGCCAGCAGCCACCCCAGACAGGACCTCAATCAGCCCCAGCATTTT
. TRBJ2-3 TRBV6-5 many CASSLSRGRADTQYF TGTGCCAGCAGCCTATCTAGGGGTAGAGCAGATACGCAGTATTTT
TRBD2 TRBJ2-3 TRBV6-2/TRBV6-3 . CASSYQGLAFTDTQYF TGTGCCAGCAGTTATCAGGGACTAGCCTTCACAGATACGCAGTATTTT
. TRBJ2-7 TRBV12-5 many CASDGRGTYEQYF TGTGCTAGTGACGGACGGGGCACCTACGAGCAGTACTTC
. TRBJ1-4 TRBV7-9 . CASSGNLRWSPNEKLFF TGTGCCAGCAGCGGAAACCTAAGGTGGTCCCCCAATGAAAAACTGTTTTTT
. TRBJ1-5 TRBV12-3/TRBV12-4 . CASSLGDIINQPQHF TGTGCCAGCAGTTTGGGGGACATAATCAATCAGCCCCAGCATTTT
. TRBJ2-1 TRBV5-1 few CASSAGQRGRDEQFF TGCGCCAGCAGCGCGGGACAGCGTGGGCGGGATGAGCAGTTCTTC
. TRBJ1-2 TRBV6-2/TRBV6-3 . CASSYWWQREGYTF TGTGCCAGCAGTTACTGGTGGCAGAGAGAAGGCTACACCTTC
TRBD1 TRBJ1-2 TRBV12-3/TRBV12-4 few CASSNDRAGYTF TGTGCCAGCAGCAATGACAGGGCTGGCTACACCTTC
. TRBJ2-1 TRBV6-5 many CASSPDRPTYNEQFF TGTGCCAGCAGCCCAGACAGGCCTACCTACAATGAGCAGTTCTTC
. TRBJ2-1 TRBV5-1 few CASSEGESYNEQFF TGCGCCAGCAGCGAGGGTGAATCCTACAATGAGCAGTTCTTC
. TRBJ2-7 TRBV20-1 many CSASDPRRVYEQYF TGCAGTGCTAGTGACCCGCGTAGGGTCTACGAGCAGTACTTC
TRBD1 TRBJ1-2 TRBV7-2 . CASSLRVAGQGVSYGYTF TGTGCCAGCAGCTTAAGGGTCGCGGGTCAGGGGGTTAGCTATGGCTACACCTTC
TRBD2 TRBJ2-1 TRBV13 many CASSSASGGDNEQFF TGTGCCAGCAGCTCAGCTAGCGGGGGGGACAATGAGCAGTTCTTC
TRBD2 TRBJ2-3 TRBV9 few CASSVGGLAGLSTDTQYF TGTGCCAGCAGCGTAGGGGGACTAGCGGGGCTTAGCACAGATACGCAGTATTTT
TRBD2 TRBJ2-2 TRBV19 many CASSRLAGGEELFF TGTGCCAGTAGCCGACTAGCGGGGGGAGAGGAGCTGTTTTTT
TRBD2 TRBJ2-3 TRBV12-3/TRBV12-4 few CASSFRGAGGDTQYF TGTGCCAGCAGTTTCCGAGGAGCGGGGGGAGATACGCAGTATTTT